This TCR beta chain was sequenced during a study of brain T cells in children with intractable seizures. Study-wide findings and caveats: Pre- and post-surgery blood differed in depth, so pre-surgery absences may be undersampling. HCMV serostatus was not known, and viral specificity came from CDR3 similarity only.

Time point described: blood from clinic visit 5 months post-surgery; TSC patient then seizure free. The sequenced cases were selected for having the highest brain T cell transcript signatures. At least one anti-epileptic drug was given before surgery. Profiling relied on immunoSEQ multiplex PCR, and the TCRdb table lists in-frame clones only, not all of them. Of approximately 330,000 clones listed, approximately 93% are singletons. The count of this clone is one. Antigen specificity is unknown. This CDR3 region has 15 residues. Trimming took off 6 bases at V and 0 bases at J, with 14 bases between the two ends. Germline CDR1 reads MNHEY; CDR2 reads SVGAGI.

V gene TRBV6-5 combines with J gene TRBJ1-1, with D possibly matching TRBD1 (6 bases). This material consisted of peripheral blood, taken approximately 5 months after surgery. The receptor was derived from a boy younger than two with tuberous sclerosis and intractable seizures. DNA of the CDR3: TGTGCCAGCAGCCGCGGGGGCGGGATGAACACTGAAGCTTTCTTT. As protein: CASSRGGGMNTEAFF.